This T cell receptor beta chain was identified during a study of T cell repertoires in cytomegalovirus infection. On the study more broadly: It was the public TCR beta signatures that indicated both CMV infection and matching HLA type.

Points from the study as a whole: Totalled public TCR beta family frequency picked out people who carried CMV plus the relevant HLA. HLA-C-restricted CMV clonotypes gave the most frequent clonotype in two of eight donors.

Each CDR3 protein is one row after TCRdb ran MiXCR on the reads. The sample has approximately 290,000 distinct CDR3 sequences; about 25% are singletons. Many counts were recorded for this clonotype. Antigen specificity is unknown. Losses at the gene ends were 5 bases for V and 7 bases for J; bases not matched to a gene: 9. CDR3 size: 15 residues. The germline gives CDR1 SGHAT, CDR2 FQNNGV. This clonotype was sampled from a human donor in good health (CMV status not recorded). Some clones in this sample may be carry-over from other donors' samples. V usage is TRBV11-2 and J usage is TRBJ1-4, with 8 bases lining up with TRBD1. The specimen was PBMCs. The chain's CDR3 is CASSPGQGQFEKLFF. CDR3 coding DNA: TGTGCCAGCAGCCCAGGACAGGGACAATTTGAAAAACTGTTTTTT. Variable domain in full (rest from reference TRBV11-2 and TRBJ1-4): EAGVAQSPRYKIIEKRQSVAFWCNPISGHATLYWYQQILGQGPKLLIQFQNNGVVDDSQLPKDRFSAERLKGVDSTLKIQPAKLEDSAVYLCASSPGQGQFEKLFFGSGTQLSVL.